This TCR beta chain was obtained from a study of patients and donors after allogeneic stem cell transplantation. Via MiXCR, TCRdb re-called the RT-PCR reads, giving one row per CDR3 protein. This table has 410,000 or so distinct CDR3 sequences, around 16% appearing once. The sample holds many counts of this clonotype. The CDR3 totals 11 residues. Trimming cost V 5 bases and J 7 bases, with 9 bases left between them. Germline CDR1 reads PRHDT; CDR2 reads FYEKMQ (reference sequence). Sequencing used blood, either unsorted or a sorted T cell fraction (not recorded which). This chain joins TRBV13 and TRBJ2-7; no reliable D call. The sequence derives from a human donor who was either an allogeneic HSCT recipient or a stem cell or donor lymphocyte infusion donor (not recorded which). It is not recorded whose cells these are; they may come from a transplant donor. The CDR3 spells CASSLLGEQYF. CDR3 nucleotides: TGTGCCAGCAGCCTGCTTGGGGAGCAGTACTTC.